This TCR beta chain was captured by sequencing in a study of blood T cell repertoires in COVID-19. V was clipped by 2 bases and J by 3 bases, with 17 bases between them. In germline, CDR1 is SGHAT, CDR2 FQNNGV. The CDR3 is made up of 18 amino acids. Here immunoSEQ multiplex PCR was the method, and the copy in TCRdb shows in-frame clones only, minus some. Here the sample spans around 300,000 clones, around 90% being singletons. The sequencing input was peripheral blood. The chain combines TRBV11-2 with TRBJ2-6, with a tentative D call TRBD2 (6 bases). The TCR originated in a middle-aged woman who had recovered from COVID-19. The CDR3: CASSLLGDLRFGANVLTF. The CDR3 nucleotides read TGTGCCAGCAGCTTACTGGGGGACTTACGCTTTGGGGCCAACGTCCTGACTTTC.